This T cell receptor (beta chain) was recorded in a study of spatial heterogeneity in lung cancer. Study in general: Each time, sequencing found more beta-chain sequences than alpha-chain sequences. The average count in raw reads for each unique TCR and UMI combination exceeded nine appearances.

Germline V gene sequence: CDR1 SGHNT, CDR2 YYREEE (reference sequence). The CDR3 extends over 16 amino acids. V trimming: 4 bases; J trimming: 2 bases; junction bases outside the gene matches: 9. Time point here: sample taken at primary tumor resection. Unsorted tumor, nontumor lung tissue or cryopreserved PBMC supplied the whole RNA. This clonotype occurred a few times. TCRdb re-called the 5' RACE reads with MiXCR, one entry per CDR3 protein. The table has approximately 92,000 distinct CDR3 sequences, roughly 12% seen once. The chain is built from TRBV5-4 and TRBJ2-1, with 7 bases aligning to TRBD1. This specimen consisted of PBMCs, obtained at surgery. This clonotype was obtained from a male donor with early-stage non-small cell lung cancer. CDR3 in DNA: TGTGCCAGCAGCACTGACAGGGCATCAACCTACAATGAGCAGTTCTTC. Its translation: CASSTDRASTYNEQFF.